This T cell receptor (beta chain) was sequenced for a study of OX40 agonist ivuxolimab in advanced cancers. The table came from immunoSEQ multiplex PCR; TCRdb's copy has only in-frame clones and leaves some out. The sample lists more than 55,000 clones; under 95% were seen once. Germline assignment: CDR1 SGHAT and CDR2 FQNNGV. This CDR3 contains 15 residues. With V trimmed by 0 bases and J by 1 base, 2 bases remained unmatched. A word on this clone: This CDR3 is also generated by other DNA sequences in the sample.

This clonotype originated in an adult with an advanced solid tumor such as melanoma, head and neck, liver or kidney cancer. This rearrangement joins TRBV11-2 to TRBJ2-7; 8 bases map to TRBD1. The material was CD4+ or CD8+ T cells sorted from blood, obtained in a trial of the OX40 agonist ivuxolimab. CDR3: CASSLDGTGSYEQYF. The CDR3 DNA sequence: TGTGCCAGCAGCTTAGATGGGACAGGTTCCTACGAGCAGTACTTC.